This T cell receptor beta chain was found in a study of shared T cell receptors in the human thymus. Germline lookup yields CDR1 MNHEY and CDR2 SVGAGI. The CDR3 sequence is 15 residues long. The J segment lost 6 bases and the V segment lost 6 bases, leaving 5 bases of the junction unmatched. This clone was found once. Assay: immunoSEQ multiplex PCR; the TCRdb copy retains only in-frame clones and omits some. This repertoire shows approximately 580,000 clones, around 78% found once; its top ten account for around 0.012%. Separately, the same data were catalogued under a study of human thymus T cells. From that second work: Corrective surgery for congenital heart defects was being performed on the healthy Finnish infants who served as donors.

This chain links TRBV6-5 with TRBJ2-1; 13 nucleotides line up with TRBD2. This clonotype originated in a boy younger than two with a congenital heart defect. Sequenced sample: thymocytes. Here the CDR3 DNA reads TGTGCCAGCAGCCTCGGGACTAGCGGGACCAATGAGCAGTTCTTC. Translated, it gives CASSLGTSGTNEQFF.